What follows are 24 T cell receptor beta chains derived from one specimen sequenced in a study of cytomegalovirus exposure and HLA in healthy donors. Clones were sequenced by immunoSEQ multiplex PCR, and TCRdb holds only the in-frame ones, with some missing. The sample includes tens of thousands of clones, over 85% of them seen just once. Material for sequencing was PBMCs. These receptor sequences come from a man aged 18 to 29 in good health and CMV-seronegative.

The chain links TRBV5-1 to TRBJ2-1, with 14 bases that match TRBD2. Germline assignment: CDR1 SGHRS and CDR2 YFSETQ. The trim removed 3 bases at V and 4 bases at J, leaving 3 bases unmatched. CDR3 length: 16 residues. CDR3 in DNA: TGCGCCAGCAGCTACGGGACTAGCGGGAGTTACAATGAGCAGTTCTTC. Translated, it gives CASSYGTSGSYNEQFF.

The DNA for the CDR3 is TGTGCCAGCCGCTCCTTTGGGACTAGCGGGGGGTATGTGCCAGATACGCAGTATTTT. It encodes CASRSFGTSGGYVPDTQYF. V usage is TRBV27 and J usage is TRBJ2-3; 15 bases fit TRBD2. CDR3 length equals 19 residues. Losses at the gene ends were 8 bases for V and 4 bases for J; bases not matched to a gene: 16. The germline V gene encodes CDR1 MNHEY and CDR2 SMNVEV (reference sequence).

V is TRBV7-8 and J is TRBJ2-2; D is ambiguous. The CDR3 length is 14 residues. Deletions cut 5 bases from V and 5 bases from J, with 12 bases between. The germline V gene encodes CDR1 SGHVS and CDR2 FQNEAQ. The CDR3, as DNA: TGTGCCAGCAGCACCAGACATGGAACCGGGGAGCTGTTTTTT. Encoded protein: CASSTRHGTGELFF. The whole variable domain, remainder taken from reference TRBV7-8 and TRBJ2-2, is GAGVSQSPRYKVAKRGQDVALRCDPISGHVSLFWYQQALGQGPEFLTYFQNEAQLDKSGLPSDRFFAERPEGSVSTLKIQRTQQEDSAVYLCASSTRHGTGELFFGEGSRLTVL.

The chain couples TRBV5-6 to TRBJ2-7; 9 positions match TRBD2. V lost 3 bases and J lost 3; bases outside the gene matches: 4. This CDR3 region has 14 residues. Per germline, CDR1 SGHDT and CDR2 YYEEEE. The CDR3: CASSYKREDYEQYF. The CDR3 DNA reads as TGTGCCAGCAGCTACAAGCGGGAGGACTACGAGCAGTACTTC. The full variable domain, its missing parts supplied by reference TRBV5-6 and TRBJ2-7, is DAGVTQSPTHLIKTRGQQVTLRCSPKSGHDTVSWYQQALGQGPQFIFQYYEEEERQRGNFPDRFSGHQFPNYSSELNVNALLLGDSALYLCASSYKREDYEQYFGPGTRLTVT.

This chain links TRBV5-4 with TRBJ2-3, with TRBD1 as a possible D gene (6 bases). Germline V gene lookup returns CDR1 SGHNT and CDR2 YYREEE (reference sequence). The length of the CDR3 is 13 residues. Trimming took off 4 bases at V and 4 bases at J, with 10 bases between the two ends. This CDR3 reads CASSESGADTQYF. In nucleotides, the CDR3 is TGTGCCAGCAGCGAATCAGGGGCAGATACGCAGTATTTT.

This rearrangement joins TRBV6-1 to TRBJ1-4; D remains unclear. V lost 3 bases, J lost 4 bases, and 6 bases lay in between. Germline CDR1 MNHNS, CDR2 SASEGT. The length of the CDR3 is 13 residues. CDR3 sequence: CASSEAHNEKLFF. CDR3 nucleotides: TGTGCCAGCAGTGAGGCCCATAATGAAAAACTGTTTTTT.

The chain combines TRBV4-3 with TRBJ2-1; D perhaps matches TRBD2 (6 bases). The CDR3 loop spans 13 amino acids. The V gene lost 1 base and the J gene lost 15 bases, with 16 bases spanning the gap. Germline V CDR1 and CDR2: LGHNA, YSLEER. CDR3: CASSQGISGERFF. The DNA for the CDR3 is TGCGCCAGCAGCCAAGGAATATCGGGGGAAAGGTTCTTC.

CDR3 residues: CASSIFRDRHGVDTQYF. The DNA of the CDR3 is TGTGCCAGTAGTATCTTCCGGGACAGGCATGGGGTGGATACGCAGTATTTT. The chain joins TRBV19 to TRBJ2-3; 8 bases are a match to TRBD1. V lost 3 bases, J lost 6 bases, and 14 bases stayed unmatched. Germline CDR1 is LNHDA and CDR2 is SQIVND (reference sequence). The CDR3 sequence is 17 residues long.

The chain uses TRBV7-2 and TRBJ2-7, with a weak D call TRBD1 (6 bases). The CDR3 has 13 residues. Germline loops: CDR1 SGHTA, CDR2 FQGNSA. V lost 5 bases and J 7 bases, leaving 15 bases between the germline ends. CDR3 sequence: CASSIQLQGEQYF. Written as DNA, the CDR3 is TGTGCCAGCAGCATCCAACTTCAGGGGGAGCAGTACTTC.

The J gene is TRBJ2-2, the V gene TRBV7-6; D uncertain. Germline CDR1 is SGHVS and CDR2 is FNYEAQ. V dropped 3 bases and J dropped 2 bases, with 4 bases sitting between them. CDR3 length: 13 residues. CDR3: CASSFSNTGELFF. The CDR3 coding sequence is TGTGCCAGCAGCTTTAGTAACACCGGGGAGCTGTTTTTT.

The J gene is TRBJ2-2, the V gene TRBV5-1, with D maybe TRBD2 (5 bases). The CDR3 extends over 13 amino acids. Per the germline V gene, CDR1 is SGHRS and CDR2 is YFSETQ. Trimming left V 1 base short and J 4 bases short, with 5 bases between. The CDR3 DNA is TGCGCCAGCAGCTTGACTAGCACCGGGGAGCTGTTTTTT. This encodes CASSLTSTGELFF. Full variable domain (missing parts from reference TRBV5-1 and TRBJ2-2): KAGVTQTPRYLIKTRGQQVTLSCSPISGHRSVSWYQQTPGQGLQFLFEYFSETQRNKGNFPGRFSGRQFSNSRSEMNVSTLELGDSALYLCASSLTSTGELFFGEGSRLTVL.

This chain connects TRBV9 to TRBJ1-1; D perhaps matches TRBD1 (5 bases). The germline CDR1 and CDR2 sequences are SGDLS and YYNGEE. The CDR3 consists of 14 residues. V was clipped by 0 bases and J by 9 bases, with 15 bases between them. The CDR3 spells CASSVAQGREKAFF. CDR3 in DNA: TGTGCCAGCAGCGTAGCCCAGGGTCGGGAGAAAGCTTTCTTT.

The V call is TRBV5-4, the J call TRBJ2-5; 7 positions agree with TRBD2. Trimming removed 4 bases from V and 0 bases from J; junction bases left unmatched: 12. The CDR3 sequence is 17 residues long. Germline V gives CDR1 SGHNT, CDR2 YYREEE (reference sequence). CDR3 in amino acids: CASSPGTGLNNQETQYF. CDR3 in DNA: TGTGCCAGCAGCCCGGGCACGGGACTAAATAACCAAGAGACCCAGTACTTC.

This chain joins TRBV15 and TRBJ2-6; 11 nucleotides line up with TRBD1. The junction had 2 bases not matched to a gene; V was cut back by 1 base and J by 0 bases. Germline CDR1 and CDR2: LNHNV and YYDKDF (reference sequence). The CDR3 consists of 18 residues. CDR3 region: CATSRGDRGGSGANVLTF. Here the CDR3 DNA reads TGTGCCACCAGCAGAGGGGACAGGGGGGGCTCTGGGGCCAACGTCCTGACTTTC.

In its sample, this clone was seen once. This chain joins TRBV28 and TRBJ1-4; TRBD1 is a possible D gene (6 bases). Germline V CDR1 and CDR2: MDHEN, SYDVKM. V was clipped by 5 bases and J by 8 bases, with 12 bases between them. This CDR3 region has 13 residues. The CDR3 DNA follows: TGTGCCAGCAGTACCAGGGGTGGCGAAAAACTGTTTTTT. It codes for CASSTRGGEKLFF.

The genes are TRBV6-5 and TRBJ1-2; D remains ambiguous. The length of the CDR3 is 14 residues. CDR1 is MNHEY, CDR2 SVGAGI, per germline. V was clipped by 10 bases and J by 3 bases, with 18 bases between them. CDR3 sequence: CATRGRERDYGYTF. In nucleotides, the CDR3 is TGTGCCACCCGTGGCCGCGAACGGGACTATGGCTACACCTTC.

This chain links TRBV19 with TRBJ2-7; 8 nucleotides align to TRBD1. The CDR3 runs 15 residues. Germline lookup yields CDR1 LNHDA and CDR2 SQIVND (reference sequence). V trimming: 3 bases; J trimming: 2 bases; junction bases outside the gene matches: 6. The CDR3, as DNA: TGTGCCAGTAGTATTGGGGGGACAGGTACCTACGAGCAGTACTTC. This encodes CASSIGGTGTYEQYF. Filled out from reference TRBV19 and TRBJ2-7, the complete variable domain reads DGGITQSPKYLFRKEGQNVTLSCEQNLNHDAMYWYRQDPGQGLRLIYYSQIVNDFQKGDIAEGYSVSREKKESFPLTVTSAQKNPTAFYLCASSIGGTGTYEQYFGPGTRLTVT.

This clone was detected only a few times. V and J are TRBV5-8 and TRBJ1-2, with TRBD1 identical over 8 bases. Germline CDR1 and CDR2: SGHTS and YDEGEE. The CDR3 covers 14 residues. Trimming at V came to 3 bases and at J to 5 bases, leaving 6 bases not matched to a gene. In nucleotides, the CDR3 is TGTGCCAGCAGCTCAGGACAGGGAGAATATGGCTACACCTTC. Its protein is CASSSGQGEYGYTF.

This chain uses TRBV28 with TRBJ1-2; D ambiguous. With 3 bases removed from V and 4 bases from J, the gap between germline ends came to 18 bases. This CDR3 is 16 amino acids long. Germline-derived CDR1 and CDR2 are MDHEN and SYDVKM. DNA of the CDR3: TGTGCCAGCAGTTTTATGGGGAGAGGGAACTTCTATGGCTACACCTTC. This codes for CASSFMGRGNFYGYTF.

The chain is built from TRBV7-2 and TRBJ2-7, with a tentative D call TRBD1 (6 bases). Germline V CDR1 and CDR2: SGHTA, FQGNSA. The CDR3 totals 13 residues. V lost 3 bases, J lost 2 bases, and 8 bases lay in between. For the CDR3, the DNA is TGTGCCAGCAGCTTCGGACAGACCTACGAGCAGTACTTC. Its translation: CASSFGQTYEQYF.

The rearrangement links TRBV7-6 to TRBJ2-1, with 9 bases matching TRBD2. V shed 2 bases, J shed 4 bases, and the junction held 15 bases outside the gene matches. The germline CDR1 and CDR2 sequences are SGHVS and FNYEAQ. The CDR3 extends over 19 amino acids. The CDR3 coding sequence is TGTGCCAGCAGCTTACACTACGGGGAGACCAGCGGGAGGTACAATGAGCAGTTCTTC. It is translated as CASSLHYGETSGRYNEQFF.

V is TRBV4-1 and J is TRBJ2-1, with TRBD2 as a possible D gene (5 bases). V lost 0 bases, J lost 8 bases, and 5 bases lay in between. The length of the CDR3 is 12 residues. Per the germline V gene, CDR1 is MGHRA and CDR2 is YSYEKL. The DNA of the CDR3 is TGCGCCAGCAGCCAAGAGAGGGATGAGCAGTTCTTC. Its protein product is CASSQERDEQFF.

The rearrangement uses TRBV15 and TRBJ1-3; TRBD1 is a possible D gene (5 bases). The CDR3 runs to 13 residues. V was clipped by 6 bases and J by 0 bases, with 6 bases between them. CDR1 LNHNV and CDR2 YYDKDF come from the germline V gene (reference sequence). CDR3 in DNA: TGTGCCACCAGAGGGGCCTCTGGAAACACCATATATTTT. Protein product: CATRGASGNTIYF.

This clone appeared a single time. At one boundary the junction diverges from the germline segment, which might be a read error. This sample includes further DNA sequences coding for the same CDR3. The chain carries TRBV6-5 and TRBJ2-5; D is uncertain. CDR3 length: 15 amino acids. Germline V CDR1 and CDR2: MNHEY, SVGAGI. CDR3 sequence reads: CASSYSIGLGETQYF. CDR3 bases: TGTGCCAGTAGTTACTCGATTGGTCTCGGGGAGACCCAGTACTTC.